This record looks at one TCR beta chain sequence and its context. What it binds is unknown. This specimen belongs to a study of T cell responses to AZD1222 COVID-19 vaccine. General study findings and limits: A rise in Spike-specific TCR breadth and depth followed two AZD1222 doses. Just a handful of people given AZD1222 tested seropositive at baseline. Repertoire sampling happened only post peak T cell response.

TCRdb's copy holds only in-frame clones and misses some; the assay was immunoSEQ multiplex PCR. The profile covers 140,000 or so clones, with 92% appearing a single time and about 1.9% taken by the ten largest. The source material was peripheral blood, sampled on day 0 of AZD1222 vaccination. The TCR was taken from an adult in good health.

CDR3 nucleotides: TGTGCCAGCAGCCCGCGGACAGGGACACCTTTGGACGAGCAGTACTTC. Translated: CASSPRTGTPLDEQYF. The rearrangement links TRBV11-2 to TRBJ2-7, with 8 bases aligning to TRBD1. After removal of 5 bases from V and 5 bases from J, the junction contained 14 bases not matched to a gene. The CDR3 has 16 amino acids. Germline V gene lookup returns CDR1 SGHAT and CDR2 FQNNGV.